This TCR beta chain was captured by sequencing in a study of blood T cell repertoires in COVID-19. Using immunoSEQ multiplex PCR, the repertoire was profiled, and TCRdb retains in-frame clones only, with some absent. The top ten hold roughly 7.5% of the sample, which has over 150,000 clones, 75% to 90% seen once. The CDR3 totals 15 residues. V gave up 3 bases and J gave up 5 bases, with 15 bases separating them. Per the germline V gene, CDR1 is KGHDR and CDR2 is SFDVKD. This TCR came from a woman between 65 and 79 years old with COVID-19, enrolled during active disease. The J gene is TRBJ2-5, the V gene TRBV24-1; D possibly corresponds to TRBD1 (6 bases). The sequenced material came from peripheral blood. DNA of the CDR3: TGTGCCACCAGTGATGGGGATCACAGGGAGGAGACCCAGTACTTC. Its translation is CATSDGDHREETQYF.